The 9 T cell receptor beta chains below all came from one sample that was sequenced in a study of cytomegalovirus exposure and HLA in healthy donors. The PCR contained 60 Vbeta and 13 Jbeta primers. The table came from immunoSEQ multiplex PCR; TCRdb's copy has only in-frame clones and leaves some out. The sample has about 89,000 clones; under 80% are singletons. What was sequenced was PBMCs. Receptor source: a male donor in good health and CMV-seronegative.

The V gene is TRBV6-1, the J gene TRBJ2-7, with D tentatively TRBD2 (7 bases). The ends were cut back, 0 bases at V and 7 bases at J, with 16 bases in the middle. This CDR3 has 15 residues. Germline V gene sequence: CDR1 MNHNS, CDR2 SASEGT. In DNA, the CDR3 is TGTGCCAGCAGTGAAGCGCGGGGGCGCTCAGGGGAGCAGTACTTC. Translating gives CASSEARGRSGEQYF.

The CDR3 sequence is CASSPGKLTSQGYTF. The CDR3 nucleotides read TGTGCCAGCTCACCCGGGAAGCTGACCTCTCAGGGCTACACCTTC. The V call is TRBV18, the J call TRBJ1-2; D is ambiguous. This CDR3 has 15 amino acids. The ends were cut back, 3 bases at V and 8 bases at J, with 19 bases in the middle. Looked up from germline, CDR1 is KGHSH and CDR2 is LQKENI. The whole variable domain, remainder taken from reference TRBV18 and TRBJ1-2, is NAGVMQNPRHLVRRRGQEARLRCSPMKGHSHVYWYRQLPEEGLKFMVYLQKENIIDESGMPKERFSAEFPKEGPSILRIQQVVRGDSAAYFCASSPGKLTSQGYTFGSGTRLTVV.

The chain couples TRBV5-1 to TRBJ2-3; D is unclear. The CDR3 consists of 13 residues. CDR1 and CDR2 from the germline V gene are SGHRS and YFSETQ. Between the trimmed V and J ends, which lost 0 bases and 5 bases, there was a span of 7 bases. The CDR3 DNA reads TGCGCCAGCAGCTTGGATTACGGAGATACGCAGTATTTT. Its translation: CASSLDYGDTQYF.

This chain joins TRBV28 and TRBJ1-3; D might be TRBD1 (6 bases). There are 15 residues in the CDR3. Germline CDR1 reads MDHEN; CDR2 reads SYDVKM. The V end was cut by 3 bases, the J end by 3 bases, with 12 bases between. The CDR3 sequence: CASSFQGISGNTIYF. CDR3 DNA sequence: TGTGCCAGCAGTTTCCAGGGGATAAGTGGAAACACCATATATTTT. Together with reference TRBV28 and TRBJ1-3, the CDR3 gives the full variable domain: DVKVTQSSRYLVKRTGEKVFLECVQDMDHENMFWYRQDPGLGLRLIYFSYDVKMKEKGDIPEGYSVSREKKERFSLILESASTNQTSMYLCASSFQGISGNTIYFGEGSWLTVV.

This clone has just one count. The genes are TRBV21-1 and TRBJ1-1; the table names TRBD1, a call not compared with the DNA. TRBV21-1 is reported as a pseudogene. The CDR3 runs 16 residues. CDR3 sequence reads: CASSRRTGEMNTEAFF. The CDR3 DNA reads TGTGCCAGCAGCAGACGGACAGGTGAGATGAACACTGAAGCTTTCTTT.

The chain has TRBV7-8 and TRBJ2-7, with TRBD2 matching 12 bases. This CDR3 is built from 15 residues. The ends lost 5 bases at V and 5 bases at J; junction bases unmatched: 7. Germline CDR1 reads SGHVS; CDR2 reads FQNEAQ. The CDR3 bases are TGTGCCAGCAGCCCCCGACTAGCGGGAGAAGACGAGCAGTACTTC. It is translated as CASSPRLAGEDEQYF. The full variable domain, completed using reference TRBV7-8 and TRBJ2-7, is GAGVSQSPRYKVAKRGQDVALRCDPISGHVSLFWYQQALGQGPEFLTYFQNEAQLDKSGLPSDRFFAERPEGSVSTLKIQRTQQEDSAVYLCASSPRLAGEDEQYFGPGTRLTVT.

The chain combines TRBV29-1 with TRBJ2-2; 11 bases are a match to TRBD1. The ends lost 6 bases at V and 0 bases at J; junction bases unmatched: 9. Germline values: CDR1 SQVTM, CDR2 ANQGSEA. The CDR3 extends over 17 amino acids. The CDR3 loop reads CSVRTGGLVSNTGELFF. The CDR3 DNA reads TGCAGCGTGCGGACAGGGGGCCTAGTATCGAACACCGGGGAGCTGTTTTTT.

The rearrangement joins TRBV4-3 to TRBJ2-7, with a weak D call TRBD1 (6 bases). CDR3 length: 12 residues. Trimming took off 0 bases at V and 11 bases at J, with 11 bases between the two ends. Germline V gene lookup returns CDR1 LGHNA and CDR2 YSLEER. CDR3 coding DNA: TGCGCCAGCAGCCAAGAAAAGGGGGACAAGTACTTC. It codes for CASSQEKGDKYF.

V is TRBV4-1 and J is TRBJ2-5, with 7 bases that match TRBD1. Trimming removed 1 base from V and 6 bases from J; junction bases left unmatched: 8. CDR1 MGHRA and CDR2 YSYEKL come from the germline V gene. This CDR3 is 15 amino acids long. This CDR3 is CASSQVVRGQKTQYF. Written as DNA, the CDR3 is TGCGCCAGCAGCCAAGTCGTAAGGGGGCAAAAGACCCAGTACTTC.